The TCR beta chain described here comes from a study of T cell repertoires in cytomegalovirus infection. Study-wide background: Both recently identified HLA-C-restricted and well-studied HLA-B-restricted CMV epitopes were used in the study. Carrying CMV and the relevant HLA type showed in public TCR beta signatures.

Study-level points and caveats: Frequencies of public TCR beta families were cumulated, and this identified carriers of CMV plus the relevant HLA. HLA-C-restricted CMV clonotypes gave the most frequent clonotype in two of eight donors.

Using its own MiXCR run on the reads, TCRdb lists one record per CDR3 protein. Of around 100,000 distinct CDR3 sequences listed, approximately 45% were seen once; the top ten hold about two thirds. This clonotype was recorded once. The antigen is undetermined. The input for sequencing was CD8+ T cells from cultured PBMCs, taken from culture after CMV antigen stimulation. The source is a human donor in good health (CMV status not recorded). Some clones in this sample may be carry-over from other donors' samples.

CDR3 region: CASSLTDTEATNEKLFF. In nucleotides, the CDR3 is TGCGCCAGCAGCTTGACGGACACAGAAGCAACTAATGAAAAACTGTTTTTT. V is TRBV5-1 and J is TRBJ1-4; weak D call: TRBD1 (5 bases). Germline V gene lookup returns CDR1 SGHRS and CDR2 YFSETQ. Trimming left V 1 base short and J 0 bases short, with 13 bases between. The CDR3 is 17 amino acids.